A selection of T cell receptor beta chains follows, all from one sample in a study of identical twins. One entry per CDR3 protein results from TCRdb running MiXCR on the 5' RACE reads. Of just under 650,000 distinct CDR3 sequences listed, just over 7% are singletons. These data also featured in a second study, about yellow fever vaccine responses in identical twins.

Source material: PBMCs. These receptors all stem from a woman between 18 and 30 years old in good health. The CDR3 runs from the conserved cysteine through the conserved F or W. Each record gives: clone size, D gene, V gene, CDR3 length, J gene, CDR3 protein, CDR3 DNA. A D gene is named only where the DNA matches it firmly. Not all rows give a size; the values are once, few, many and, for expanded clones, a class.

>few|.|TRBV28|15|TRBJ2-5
CASSLFQGRRETQYF
TGTGCCAGCAGTTTATTTCAGGGGCGGAGGGAGACCCAGTACTTC
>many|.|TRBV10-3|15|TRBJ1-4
CAISESGVEDEKLFF
TGTGCCATCAGTGAGTCGGGGGTAGAAGATGAAAAACTGTTTTTT
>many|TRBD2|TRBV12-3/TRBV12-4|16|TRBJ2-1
CASRGLAGGRGNEQFF
TGTGCCAGCAGGGGACTAGCGGGGGGGCGTGGTAATGAGCAGTTCTTC
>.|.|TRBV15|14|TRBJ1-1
CATSRQDSNTEAFF
TGTGCCACCAGCAGACAGGACAGTAACACTGAAGCTTTCTTT
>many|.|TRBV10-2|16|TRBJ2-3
CASHPGWGAQTDTQYF
TGCGCCAGCCACCCTGGCTGGGGGGCCCAGACAGATACGCAGTATTTT
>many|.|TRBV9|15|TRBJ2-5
CASSVRWGNQETQYF
TGTGCCAGCAGCGTACGGTGGGGGAACCAAGAGACCCAGTACTTC
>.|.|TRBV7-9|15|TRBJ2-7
CASSSPTGEIYEQYF
TGTGCCAGCAGCTCCCCAACGGGAGAAATCTACGAGCAGTACTTC
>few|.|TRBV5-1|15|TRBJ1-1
CASSLKTALNTEAFF
TGCGCCAGCAGCTTAAAGACAGCGTTGAACACTGAAGCTTTCTTT
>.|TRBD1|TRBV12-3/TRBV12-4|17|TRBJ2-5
CASSPTDRGRGQETQYF
TGTGCCAGCAGTCCTACGGACAGGGGGCGCGGCCAAGAGACCCAGTACTTC
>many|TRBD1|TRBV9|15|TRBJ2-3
CASSVGGTGTDTQYF
TGTGCCAGCAGCGTAGGAGGGACAGGGACAGATACGCAGTATTTT
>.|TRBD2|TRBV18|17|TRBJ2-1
CASSPWAASGNSDEQFF
TGTGCCAGCTCACCTTGGGCCGCTAGCGGGAATTCTGATGAGCAGTTCTTC
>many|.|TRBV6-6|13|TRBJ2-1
CASSYPTDNEQFF
TGTGCCAGCAGTTACCCGACAGACAATGAGCAGTTCTTC
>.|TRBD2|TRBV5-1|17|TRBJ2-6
CASSLVAGVSGANVLTF
TGCGCCAGCAGCTTGGTAGCGGGGGTATCTGGGGCCAACGTCCTGACTTTC
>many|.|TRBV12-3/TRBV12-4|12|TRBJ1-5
CASSSDYQPQHF
TGTGCCAGCAGTTCAGACTATCAGCCCCAGCATTTT
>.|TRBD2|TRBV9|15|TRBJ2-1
CASSETSATYNEQFF
TGTGCCAGCAGCGAGACTAGCGCGACCTACAATGAGCAGTTCTTC
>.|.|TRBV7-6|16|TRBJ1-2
CASSLEAQGRDYGYTF
TGTGCCAGCAGCTTAGAAGCTCAGGGGAGGGACTATGGCTACACCTTC
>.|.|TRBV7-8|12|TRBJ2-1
CASTPDPIGQFF
TGTGCCAGCACCCCGGACCCTATCGGGCAGTTCTTC
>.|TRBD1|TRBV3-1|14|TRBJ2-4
CASSQRTGLSIQYF
TGTGCCAGCAGCCAGCGGACAGGTCTCAGCATTCAGTACTTC
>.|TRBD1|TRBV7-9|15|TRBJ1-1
CASSFGQGENTEAFF
TGTGCCAGCAGCTTTGGACAGGGGGAGAACACTGAAGCTTTCTTT